These T cell receptor beta chains were read from a single sample in a study of blood T cells in healthy people across ages. TCRdb recomputed calls from the 5' RACE reads with MiXCR, one row per CDR3 protein. The sample has 1,300,000 or so distinct CDR3 sequences; around 55% are singletons. The sequencing input was blood. These receptors were collected from a man younger than 35 in good health. Each CDR3 is given with its conserved first and last residue.

j_call	v_call	cdr3_aa
TRBJ1-5	TRBV15	CATSRERANPQPQHF
TRBJ2-1	TRBV6-6	CASSPARDRDNEQFF
TRBJ2-7	TRBV20-1	CSARVLGDAYEQYF
TRBJ1-1	TRBV25-1	CASTLVGNTEAFF
TRBJ2-2	TRBV29-1	CSVGGLAGVAGELFF
TRBJ1-1	TRBV24-1	CATSDPGRNTEAFF
TRBJ2-5	TRBV3-1	CASSDPKGQQETQYF
TRBJ1-2	TRBV5-1	CASSPRDGLYGYTF
TRBJ2-7	TRBV4-3	CASSQGQVPYEQYF
TRBJ2-7	TRBV5-1	CASSPGPRDRTSRRSYEQYF
TRBJ1-1	TRBV25-1	CASSRPDAKAFF
TRBJ1-5	TRBV5-1	CASGTSLTPQHF
TRBJ1-1	TRBV3-1	CASSQLGREAFF
TRBJ2-7	TRBV7-9	CASSLVGVGVEQYF
TRBJ2-6	TRBV5-1	CASSLGQGFPGGNVLTF
TRBJ1-5	TRBV27	CASSLAGNGGNQPQHF
TRBJ2-7	TRBV20-1	CSAIPPVPTYYEQYF
TRBJ2-5	TRBV7-8	CASSLDTWGGREETQYF
TRBJ2-7	TRBV6-1	CASSESGQRPYEQYF
.	TRBV15	CATSSDLGVAVFYEQYF
TRBJ1-2	TRBV2	CAMGQTSYGYTF
TRBJ2-1	TRBV5-1	CASSLGQGRNNEQFF